Sequencing of this TCR beta chain was carried out in a study of blood T cell repertoires in COVID-19. Generated by immunoSEQ multiplex PCR, the TCRdb table keeps only in-frame clones and is missing some. The table lists fewer than 200,000 clones, around four fifths of them singletons. The length of the CDR3 is 16 residues. Germline CDR1 is LNHDA and CDR2 is SQIVND (reference sequence). V dropped 6 bases and J dropped 4; count of bases not matched to a gene: 12. The specimen sequenced was PBMCs or T cells enriched from blood (not recorded which). The chain is built from TRBV19 and TRBJ2-1, with 7 bases fitting TRBD2. This receptor was obtained from a woman between 50 and 59 years old who had recovered from COVID-19. The CDR3 bases are TGTGCCAGTAGATTGGCGGGAGCCGAAAAGTACAATGAGCAGTTCTTC. It is translated as CASRLAGAEKYNEQFF.